The 8 T cell receptor beta chains below all came from one sample that was sequenced in a study of OX40 agonist ivuxolimab in advanced cancers. Repertoires were generated with immunoSEQ multiplex PCR, while TCRdb's copy carries only in-frame clones and drops some. This table holds about 63,000 clones, approximately 90% found once. The sample in question was CD4+ or CD8+ T cells sorted from blood, obtained in a trial of the OX40 agonist ivuxolimab. The source is an adult with an advanced solid tumor such as melanoma, head and neck, liver or kidney cancer.

The genes are TRBV10-3 and TRBJ1-6; 7 nucleotides agree with TRBD1. The CDR3 totals 13 residues. Unmatched junction bases numbered 1, after V lost 6 bases and J lost 5 bases. CDR1 and CDR2 (germline): ENHRY, SYGVKD. CDR3 DNA sequence: TGTGCCATCAGGGGGACAGATAATTCACCCCTCCACTTT. It specifies CAIRGTDNSPLHF.

The chain has TRBV2 and TRBJ2-7; 15 bases align to TRBD2. The CDR3 is made up of 15 amino acids. Germline CDR1 reads SNHLY; CDR2 reads FYNNEI. The ends lost 5 bases at V and 4 bases at J; junction bases unmatched: 3. The CDR3 reads CASSLGTSGGYEQYF. CDR3 bases: TGTGCCAGCAGTCTCGGGACTAGCGGGGGGTACGAGCAGTACTTC.

In nucleotides, the CDR3 is TGTGCCAGCAGCTTGACCAGGGCGAACACTGAAGCTTTCTTT. It encodes CASSLTRANTEAFF. The chain couples TRBV5-4 to TRBJ1-1, with D possibly TRBD1 on 5 matching bases. Looked up from germline, CDR1 is SGHNT and CDR2 is YYREEE (reference sequence). The ends were cut back, 1 base at V and 1 base at J, with 8 bases in the middle. The CDR3 is 14 amino acids. The full variable domain, rest sourced from reference TRBV5-4 and TRBJ1-1, is ETGVTQSPTHLIKTRGQQVTLRCSSQSGHNTVSWYQQALGQGPQFIFQYYREEENGRGNFPPRFSGLQFPNYSSELNVNALELDDSALYLCASSLTRANTEAFFGQGTRLTVV.

The chain combines TRBV4-1 with TRBJ2-7, with 11 nucleotides matching TRBD1. The CDR3 consists of 17 residues. The germline CDR1 and CDR2 sequences are MGHRA and YSYEKL. V was pared by 1 base and J by 4 bases, with 9 bases of the junction left unmatched. CDR3 coding DNA: TGCGCCAGCAGCCAAGGGTACGGAGGGACAGGGGGATACGAGCAGTACTTC. This codes for CASSQGYGGTGGYEQYF.

This chain connects TRBV4-2 to TRBJ1-5; D not certain. The germline V gene encodes CDR1 LGHNA and CDR2 YNFKEQ. The ends were cut back, 3 bases at V and 3 bases at J, with 9 bases in the middle. There are 14 residues in the CDR3. For the CDR3, the DNA is TGTGCCAGCAGCCAGGCAGGAAACAATCAGCCCCAGCATTTT. The encoded protein is CASSQAGNNQPQHF.

The chain combines TRBV10-3 with TRBJ1-4; D ambiguous. Germline loops: CDR1 ENHRY, CDR2 SYGVKD. Trimming removed 0 bases at V and 8 bases at J, with 13 bases between. The CDR3 extends over 15 amino acids. CDR3 coding DNA: TGTGCCATCAGTGAGTCACAGCGGTGGGTGGAAAAACTGTTTTTT. Its protein product is CAISESQRWVEKLFF.

The gene calls are TRBV18 and TRBJ1-1, with TRBD1 matching 8 bases. Per the germline V gene, CDR1 is KGHSH and CDR2 is LQKENI. Germline trimming cut 3 bases from V and 0 bases from J; bases unmatched to any gene: 9. The CDR3 sequence is 17 residues long. The CDR3: CASSPQGANPMNTEAFF. DNA for the CDR3: TGTGCCAGCTCACCGCAGGGGGCGAACCCAATGAACACTGAAGCTTTCTTT.

The chain recombines TRBV7-8 with TRBJ2-7; tentatively, D is TRBD1 (6 bases). Germline-derived CDR1 and CDR2 are SGHVS and FQNEAQ. This CDR3 contains 15 residues. Trimming pared 4 bases from V and 2 bases from J, leaving 15 bases between. The CDR3 DNA reads as TGTGCCAGCAGCTCTAACCCAGGGGAAACCTACGAGCAGTACTTC. Protein sequence: CASSSNPGETYEQYF.